This is a list of T cell receptor beta chains from one sample in a study of blood T cell repertoires in COVID-19. Here immunoSEQ multiplex PCR was the method, and the copy in TCRdb shows in-frame clones only, minus some. The repertoire holds roughly 190,000 clones, around 80% seen once, with roughly 12% in the top ten. The sequenced sample consisted of peripheral blood. The receptors stem from a woman aged 45-65 years with acute or convalescent COVID-19. Each CDR3 is given with its conserved first and last residue. A D gene is named only where the DNA matches it firmly. Not all rows give a size; the values are once, few, many and, for expanded clones, a class.

d_call: NA; v_call: TRBV19; j_call: TRBJ1-5; clone_size: NA; cdr3_aa: CASSIGLNSGAEQPQHF
d_call: NA; v_call: TRBV5-1; j_call: TRBJ2-2; clone_size: NA; cdr3_aa: CASSFSTGELFF
d_call: NA; v_call: TRBV28; j_call: TRBJ2-7; clone_size: NA; cdr3_aa: CASSVLGSYEQYF
d_call: TRBD2; v_call: TRBV28; j_call: TRBJ2-5; clone_size: NA; cdr3_aa: CASSLGLGSGRARETQYF
d_call: NA; v_call: TRBV24-1; j_call: TRBJ2-7; clone_size: NA; cdr3_aa: CATSGRGSSYEQYF
d_call: TRBD2; v_call: TRBV24-1; j_call: TRBJ2-1; clone_size: NA; cdr3_aa: CATSVAGVGNEQFF
d_call: NA; v_call: TRBV19; j_call: TRBJ2-1; clone_size: NA; cdr3_aa: CASSIAGGASNEQFF
d_call: TRBD2; v_call: TRBV7-9; j_call: TRBJ2-5; clone_size: NA; cdr3_aa: CASSFTTVTSGIRETQYF
d_call: NA; v_call: TRBV14; j_call: TRBJ1-1; clone_size: NA; cdr3_aa: CASSQDWGKGDTEAFF
d_call: NA; v_call: TRBV7-9; j_call: TRBJ2-1; clone_size: NA; cdr3_aa: CASSPRVPGRDEQFF
d_call: TRBD2; v_call: TRBV28; j_call: TRBJ2-1; clone_size: NA; cdr3_aa: CASSSGGAAQNEQFF
d_call: TRBD2; v_call: TRBV27; j_call: TRBJ2-1; clone_size: NA; cdr3_aa: CASSRTSGRIRNEQFF
d_call: NA; v_call: TRBV19; j_call: TRBJ1-5; clone_size: few; cdr3_aa: CASMAESNSNQPQHF
d_call: NA; v_call: TRBV3-1/TRBV3-2; j_call: TRBJ1-3; clone_size: few; cdr3_aa: CASSQDLLGNTIYF